The 16 T cell receptor beta chains in this list originate from one sample, sequenced in a study of blood T cell repertoires in COVID-19. The protocol was immunoSEQ multiplex PCR, while the TCRdb copy is restricted to in-frame clones and leaves out a portion. Of approximately 240,000 clones detected, around 84% appear once; the ten largest clones hold 15% to 20%. What was sequenced was peripheral blood. All receptors come from a woman older than 75 with active or convalescent COVID-19.

The chain combines TRBV7-9 with TRBJ1-2, with a tentative D call TRBD1 (6 bases). The CDR3 has 16 amino acids. Trimming shortened V by 5 bases and J by 4 bases, and 20 bases separated the two germline ends. The germline gives CDR1 SEHNR, CDR2 FQNEAQ (reference sequence). This CDR3 is CASSAYTGNWAYGYTF. In DNA, the CDR3 is TGTGCCAGCAGCGCGTACACAGGGAATTGGGCCTATGGCTACACCTTC.

This chain joins TRBV3-1 (or the pseudogene TRBV3-2) and TRBJ1-1, with D unresolved. The germline CDR1 and CDR2 sequences are LGHDT and YNNKEL (reference sequence). V was shortened by 1 base and J by 5 bases, with 11 bases between the two germline ends. CDR3 length: 14 amino acids. In DNA form, the CDR3 reads TGTGCCAGCAGCCAAGGGTCGATGAGGACTGAAGCTTTCTTT. Its translation: CASSQGSMRTEAFF.

The chain is built from TRBV10-3 and TRBJ2-2, with TRBD2 as a possible D gene (6 bases). The CDR3 sequence is 15 residues long. With 2 bases removed from V and 6 bases from J, the gap between germline ends came to 13 bases. CDR1 is ENHRY, CDR2 SYGVKD, per germline. CDR3 in DNA: TGTGCCATCAGTGAGATCCAGGGAGGCGCCGGGGAGCTGTTTTTT. Its protein is CAISEIQGGAGELFF.

The V gene is TRBV5-4, the J gene TRBJ2-3; tentative D call: TRBD1 (5 bases). The CDR3 has 13 residues. From germline, CDR1 is SGHNT and CDR2 YYREEE (reference sequence). With 4 bases removed from V and 3 bases from J, the gap between germline ends came to 9 bases. The CDR3 loop is CASSDTGTDTQYF. CDR3 in DNA: TGTGCCAGCAGCGACACAGGAACAGATACGCAGTATTTT.

The V and J genes are TRBV7-8 and TRBJ1-5; perhaps TRBD1 as D (6 bases). The CDR3 has 16 amino acids. Deletions cut 5 bases from V and 0 bases from J, with 14 bases between. CDR1 SGHVS and CDR2 FQNEAQ come from the germline V gene. CDR3 amino acids: CASSLSGVNSNQPQHF. The CDR3 nucleotides are TGTGCCAGCAGCCTCTCAGGGGTTAATAGCAATCAGCCCCAGCATTTT.

The chain uses TRBV11-2 and TRBJ1-2; 7 nucleotides align to TRBD1. The CDR3 spans 14 residues. Germline assignment: CDR1 SGHAT and CDR2 FQNNGV. V lost 5 bases and J lost 4; bases outside the gene matches: 7. CDR3 in DNA: TGTGCCAGCAGCCGATTACAGGGGTCCTATGGCTACACCTTC. It encodes CASSRLQGSYGYTF. Full variable domain (outside the CDR3, taken from reference TRBV11-2 and TRBJ1-2): EAGVAQSPRYKIIEKRQSVAFWCNPISGHATLYWYQQILGQGPKLLIQFQNNGVVDDSQLPKDRFSAERLKGVDSTLKIQPAKLEDSAVYLCASSRLQGSYGYTFGSGTRLTVV.

The chain uses TRBV7-8 and TRBJ2-7, with TRBD2 matching 13 bases. The CDR3 spans 16 residues. Germline values: CDR1 SGHVS, CDR2 FQNEAQ. J gave up 3 bases and V 5 bases, and 7 bases lay outside the gene matches. The DNA of the CDR3 is TGTGCCAGCAGCCTAGGGACTAGCGGGGACTACTACGAGCAGTACTTC. It translates to CASSLGTSGDYYEQYF.

The V gene is TRBV16, the J gene TRBJ2-1; 8 bases are shared with TRBD2. With 4 bases clipped from V and 4 bases from J, the junction kept 9 bases outside the gene matches. CDR1 is KGHSY and CDR2 is FQNENV in the germline V gene. This CDR3 region has 16 residues. The CDR3 DNA is TGTGCCAGCAGCCCATACGGGGGGGCCGGGTACAATGAGCAGTTCTTC. This codes for CASSPYGGAGYNEQFF. The full variable domain, in which reference TRBV16 and TRBJ2-1 provide the parts outside the CDR3, is GEEVAQTPKHLVRGEGQKAKLYCAPIKGHSYVFWYQQVLKNEFKFLISFQNENVFDETGMPKERFSAKCLPNSPCSLEIQATKLEDSAVYFCASSPYGGAGYNEQFFGPGTRLTVL.

This clone has only one observation. This sequence joins TRBV24-1 and TRBJ2-5; 7 bases are a match to TRBD2. The V segment lost 1 base and the J segment 3 bases; nucleotides outside the gene matches: 4. The germline gives CDR1 KGHDR, CDR2 SFDVKD. The length of the CDR3 is 15 residues. The CDR3 nucleotides are TGTGCCACCAGTGATTTAACCGGGGGGAAAGAGACCCAGTACTTC. Translating it yields CATSDLTGGKETQYF.

This rearrangement joins TRBV6-2 or TRBV6-3 to TRBJ2-7; TRBD2 matches 7 bases. The trim removed 5 bases at V and 6 bases at J, leaving 10 bases unmatched. This CDR3 region has 14 residues. Germline CDR1 and CDR2: MNHEY and SVGEGT. CDR3 sequence reads: CASSPRPWEGEQYF. CDR3 coding DNA: TGTGCCAGCAGTCCCAGACCTTGGGAGGGCGAGCAGTACTTC.

J is TRBJ2-5 and V is TRBV7-9; D possibly corresponds to TRBD1 (5 bases). Germline-derived CDR1 and CDR2 are SEHNR and FQNEAQ (reference sequence). The CDR3 extends over 14 amino acids. Trimming removed 1 base from V and 4 bases from J, with 10 bases in between. The DNA for the CDR3 is TGTGCCAGCAGCTTAGGGGTGGGGCGAGAGACCCAGTACTTC. Translating gives CASSLGVGRETQYF.

The rearrangement uses TRBV6-5 and TRBJ1-5, with D maybe TRBD1 (5 bases). This CDR3 spans 13 amino acids. Germline values: CDR1 MNHEY, CDR2 SVGAGI. Trimming took off 8 bases at V and 1 base at J, with 9 bases between the two ends. The CDR3 loop is CASQDTSNQPQHF. In nucleotides, the CDR3 is TGTGCCAGCCAGGACACCAGCAATCAGCCCCAGCATTTT.

This chain connects TRBV7-9 to TRBJ2-7; tentative D call: TRBD1 (6 bases). Germline V gene data show CDR1 as SEHNR and CDR2 as FQNEAQ (reference sequence). V lost 5 bases and J 12 bases, leaving 23 bases between the germline ends. The CDR3 length is 14 residues. The CDR3 nucleotides are TGTGCCAGCAGCCAATCTACAGGGAATTGGGGGCCGTACTTC. It yields the protein CASSQSTGNWGPYF.

V gene TRBV2 combines with J gene TRBJ1-4; 7 nucleotides agree with TRBD1. CDR3 length: 16 residues. V lost 4 bases and J lost 1; bases outside the gene matches: 6. Germline V CDR1 and CDR2: SNHLY, FYNNEI. CDR3: CASSVGTALTNEKLFF. CDR3 DNA: TGTGCCAGCAGTGTCGGGACAGCTCTAACTAATGAAAAACTGTTTTTT.

This sequence joins TRBV18 and TRBJ2-5; 12 nucleotides match TRBD2. Germline V gene data show CDR1 as KGHSH and CDR2 as LQKENI. CDR3 length: 16 amino acids. V was pared by 3 bases and J by 5 bases, with 7 bases of the junction left unmatched. In DNA, the CDR3 is TGTGCCAGCTCACCCCCTAGCGGGGGGGCGGGGGAGACCCAGTACTTC. Protein: CASSPPSGGAGETQYF.

This clone was seen a few times. V usage is TRBV3-1 (or the pseudogene TRBV3-2) and J usage is TRBJ1-6, with a weak D call TRBD1 (5 bases). This CDR3 has 16 amino acids. The germline V gene encodes CDR1 LGHDT and CDR2 YNNKEL (reference sequence). V gave up 6 bases and J gave up 5 bases, with 17 bases separating them. The CDR3 is CASSRFSGVDNSPLHF. CDR3 bases: TGTGCCAGCAGTCGTTTTTCGGGGGTAGATAATTCACCCCTCCACTTT.